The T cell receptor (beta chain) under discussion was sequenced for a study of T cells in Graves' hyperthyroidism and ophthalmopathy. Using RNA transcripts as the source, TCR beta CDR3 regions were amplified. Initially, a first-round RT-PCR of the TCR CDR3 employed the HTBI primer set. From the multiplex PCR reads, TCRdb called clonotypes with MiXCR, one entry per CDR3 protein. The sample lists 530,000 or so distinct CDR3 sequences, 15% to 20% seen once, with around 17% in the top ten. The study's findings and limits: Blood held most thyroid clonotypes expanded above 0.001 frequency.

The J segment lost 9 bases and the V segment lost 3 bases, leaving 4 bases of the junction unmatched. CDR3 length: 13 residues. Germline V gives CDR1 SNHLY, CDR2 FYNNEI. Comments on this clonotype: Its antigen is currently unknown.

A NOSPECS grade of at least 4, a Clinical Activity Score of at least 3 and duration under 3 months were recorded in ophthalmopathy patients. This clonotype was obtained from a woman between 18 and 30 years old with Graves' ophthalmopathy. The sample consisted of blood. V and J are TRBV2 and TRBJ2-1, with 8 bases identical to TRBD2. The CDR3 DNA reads TGTGCCAGCAGTGACGCTAGCGGGCTTGAGCAGTTCTTC. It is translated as CASSDASGLEQFF.